This passage covers 5 T cell receptor beta chains from one sample sequenced in a study of HIV-infected patients and healthy controls. The repertoire came from unfractionated whole blood and reflected all unsorted peripheral T cells. cDNA was made from around 0.45 ug RNA using alpha and beta constant primers. Each of the alpha and beta chains got its own library through chain-specific third strand synthesis with indices. TCRdb reprocessed the 5' RACE reads via MiXCR and lists one record per CDR3 protein. Among more than 15,000 distinct CDR3 sequences, approximately 9.1% were seen once, and the ten largest hold about 6.7%. Source material: blood. These receptors were obtained from an adult in good health.

V gene TRBV12-3 or TRBV12-4 combines with J gene TRBJ2-1; TRBD2 matches at 13 bases. The length of the CDR3 is 18 residues. The V segment lost 5 bases and the J segment 7 bases; nucleotides outside the gene matches: 14. CDR3: CASSRRTSGSFPGNEQFF. CDR3 bases: TGTGCCAGCAGTCGACGGACTAGCGGGAGCTTTCCGGGGAATGAGCAGTTCTTC.

The chain employs TRBV5-5 and TRBJ1-5; possible D gene TRBD1, 6 bases. The CDR3 contains 14 residues. The germline V gene has CDR1 SGHKS and CDR2 YYEKEE (reference sequence). V lost 3 bases and J 1 base, leaving 8 bases between the germline ends. The CDR3 coding sequence is TGTGCCAGCAGCTCGGACAGCAGCAATCAGCCCCAGCATTTT. Amino acid sequence: CASSSDSSNQPQHF.

The sample holds many counts of this clonotype. The V call is TRBV18, the J call TRBJ2-1, with 7 nucleotides matching TRBD1. V lost 2 bases, J lost 5 bases, and 6 bases stayed unmatched. Looked up from germline, CDR1 is KGHSH and CDR2 is LQKENI. The CDR3 has 15 residues. CDR3 amino acids: CASSPWGTDNNEQFF. CDR3 nucleotides: TGTGCCAGCTCACCATGGGGGACAGATAACAATGAGCAGTTCTTC.

Ten or more counts support this clonotype. This chain links TRBV5-5 with TRBJ2-1; D is perhaps TRBD1 (6 bases). In germline, CDR1 is SGHKS, CDR2 YYEKEE (reference sequence). This CDR3 contains 13 residues. The V end was cut by 4 bases, the J end by 8 bases, with 13 bases between. The CDR3 loop is CASSEGGLDEQFF. The CDR3 nucleotides read TGTGCCAGCAGCGAAGGGGGTTTAGATGAGCAGTTCTTC.

V gene TRBV6-6 combines with J gene TRBJ2-6, with D unclear. Germline-derived CDR1 and CDR2 are MNHNY and SVGAGI (reference sequence). This CDR3 region has 19 residues. V lost 2 bases and J 1 base, leaving 18 bases between the germline ends. CDR3 in amino acids: CASSYPASYPTSGANVLTF. CDR3 nucleotide sequence: TGTGCCAGCAGTTACCCTGCGTCCTACCCCACTTCTGGGGCCAACGTCCTGACTTTC.